These 4 T cell receptor beta chains were all obtained from the same sample, sequenced in a study of cytomegalovirus exposure and HLA in healthy donors. 13 Jbeta primers and 60 Vbeta primers were used for the PCR. Measured with immunoSEQ multiplex PCR; TCRdb has only the in-frame clones, and not every one. The sample has 100,000 or so clones; approximately 82% are singletons. The sequenced material came from PBMCs. Source of these receptors: a man aged 35 to 55 in good health and CMV-seronegative.

This clone was seen just once. The chain joins TRBV21-1 to TRBJ1-5. TRBV21-1 is annotated as a pseudogene. There are 11 residues in the CDR3. The CDR3 loop reads CASREAQPQHF. The CDR3 DNA reads TGTGCCAGTAGGGAGGCCCAGCCCCAGCATTTT.

The V gene is TRBV7-3, the J gene TRBJ1-6; 7 positions match TRBD1. This CDR3 has 15 amino acids. Germline loops: CDR1 SGHTA, CDR2 FQGTGA. Trimming took 5 bases from V and 7 from J; bases not matched to a gene: 8. For the CDR3, the DNA is TGTGCCAGCAGCGAAACGGGACAGCCGAATTCACCCCTCCACTTT. This codes for CASSETGQPNSPLHF. Combining the CDR3 with reference TRBV7-3 and TRBJ1-6 gives the whole variable domain GAGVSQTPSNKVTEKGKYVELRCDPISGHTALYWYRQSLGQGPEFLIYFQGTGAADDSGLPNDRFFAVRPEGSVSTLKIQRTERGDSAVYLCASSETGQPNSPLHFGNGTRLTVT.

The chain is built from TRBV4-2 and TRBJ1-2; the D gene is possibly TRBD1 (6 bases). CDR1 LGHNA and CDR2 YNFKEQ come from the germline V gene. Trimming stripped 0 bases from V and 4 bases from J, with 12 bases between. CDR3 length: 15 amino acids. The CDR3 loop is CASSQDRVGGYGYTF. The CDR3 nucleotides read TGTGCCAGCAGCCAAGATCGTGTAGGGGGCTATGGCTACACCTTC.

This CDR3 reads CSVWTGGLGGYTF. The CDR3 nucleotides read TGCAGCGTATGGACAGGGGGTCTCGGTGGCTACACCTTC. The chain is built from TRBV29-1 and TRBJ1-2; 10 bases fit TRBD1. Germline-derived CDR1 and CDR2 are SQVTM and ANQGSEA. The CDR3 is 13 residues long. The J segment lost 7 bases and the V segment lost 6 bases, leaving 8 bases of the junction unmatched.